This record covers a single T cell receptor (beta chain). J lost 4 bases, V lost 3 bases, and 8 bases had no gene match. CDR3 size: 15 residues. Germline CDR1 MDHEN, CDR2 SYDVKM. One entry per CDR3 protein, called by TCRdb with MiXCR from the RT-PCR reads. Of about 150,000 distinct CDR3 sequences in the sample, approximately 40% are singletons; the top ten hold less than 60%. The entry originates in a study of patients and donors after allogeneic stem cell transplantation. The chain combines TRBV28 with TRBJ1-2; 7 positions match TRBD1. The receptor was derived from a human donor who was either an allogeneic HSCT recipient or a stem cell or donor lymphocyte infusion donor (not recorded which). It is not recorded whose cells these are; they may come from a transplant donor. The specimen was blood, either unsorted or a sorted T cell fraction (not recorded which). CDR3 protein: CASSFWNRGVYGYTF. The CDR3 DNA follows: TGTGCCAGCAGTTTCTGGAACAGGGGAGTCTATGGCTACACCTTC.